This T cell receptor beta chain was found in a study of blood T cell repertoires in COVID-19. Germline loops: CDR1 SGHNT, CDR2 YYREEE (reference sequence). The CDR3 spans 12 residues. Trimming took 2 bases from V and 5 from J, leaving 7 bases between them. Data came from immunoSEQ multiplex PCR; TCRdb stores just in-frame clones and leaves some out. The sample records 320,000 or so clones, 88% being singletons. Sequencing was carried out using PBMCs or T cells enriched from blood (not recorded which). The receptor was derived from a man younger than 45 who had recovered from COVID-19. This chain links TRBV5-4 with TRBJ1-1; the D is unclear. CDR3 sequence (DNA): TGTGCCAGCAGCTTTGGGCCTACTGAAGCTTTCTTT. Translation gives CASSFGPTEAFF.